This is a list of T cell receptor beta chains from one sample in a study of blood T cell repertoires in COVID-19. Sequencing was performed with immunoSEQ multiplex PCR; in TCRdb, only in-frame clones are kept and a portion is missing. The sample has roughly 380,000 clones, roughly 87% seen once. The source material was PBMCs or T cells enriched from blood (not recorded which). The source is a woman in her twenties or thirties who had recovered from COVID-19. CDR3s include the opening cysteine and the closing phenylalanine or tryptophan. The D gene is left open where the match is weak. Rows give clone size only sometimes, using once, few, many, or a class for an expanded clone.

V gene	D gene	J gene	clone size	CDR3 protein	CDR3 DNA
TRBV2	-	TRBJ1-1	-	CASSEAGKNTEAFF	TGTGCCAGCAGTGAGGCAGGAAAGAACACTGAAGCTTTCTTT
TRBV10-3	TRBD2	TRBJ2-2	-	CAISEGLAGASGELFF	TGTGCCATCAGTGAGGGACTAGCGGGAGCAAGCGGGGAGCTGTTTTTT
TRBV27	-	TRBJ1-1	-	CASSLSPWTEMNTEAFF	TGTGCCAGCAGTTTATCCCCTTGGACAGAAATGAACACTGAAGCTTTCTTT
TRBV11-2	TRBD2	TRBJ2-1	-	CASSLEAGRQYEQFF	TGTGCCAGCAGCTTAGAAGCGGGGAGACAGTATGAGCAGTTCTTC
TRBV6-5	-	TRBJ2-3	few	CASAYDRAPENTQYF	TGTGCCAGCGCTTATGACAGAGCTCCCGAGAATACGCAGTATTTT
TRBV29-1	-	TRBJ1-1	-	CSVEDWGGPEAFF	TGCAGCGTTGAAGATTGGGGGGGGCCCGAAGCTTTCTTT
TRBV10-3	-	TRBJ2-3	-	CAISEPTSSTDTQYF	TGTGCCATCAGTGAGCCCACTAGTTCCACAGATACGCAGTATTTT
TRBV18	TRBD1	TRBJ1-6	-	CASSLTGDNSPLHF	TGTGCCAGCTCCCTAACAGGGGATAATTCACCCCTCCACTTT
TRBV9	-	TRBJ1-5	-	CASSEGGAGNQPQHF	TGTGCCAGCAGCGAGGGCGGGGCGGGCAATCAGCCCCAGCATTTT
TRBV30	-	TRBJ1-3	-	CAWSLGPGNTIYF	TGTGCCTGGAGTCTGGGGCCTGGAAACACCATATATTTT
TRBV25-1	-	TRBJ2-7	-	CASSGPARTDSRGQYF	TGTGCCAGCAGTGGGCCGGCCAGGACAGACTCTCGGGGGCAGTACTTC
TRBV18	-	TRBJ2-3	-	CASSPTGRGTDTQYF	TGTGCCAGCTCACCAACCGGTCGGGGCACAGATACGCAGTATTTT
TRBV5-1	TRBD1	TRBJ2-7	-	CASSSDRGWNEQYF	TGCGCCAGCAGCTCAGACAGGGGCTGGAACGAGCAGTACTTC
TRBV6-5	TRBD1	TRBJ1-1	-	CASSYWTGYNTEAFF	TGTGCCAGCAGTTACTGGACAGGGTATAACACTGAAGCTTTCTTT
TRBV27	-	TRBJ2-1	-	CASRLFGTVNEQFF	TGTGCCAGCAGATTATTTGGCACAGTCAATGAGCAGTTCTTC
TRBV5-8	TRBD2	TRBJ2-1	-	CASSLAGGVYEQFF	TGTGCCAGCAGCTTGGCCGGGGGGGTGTATGAGCAGTTCTTC
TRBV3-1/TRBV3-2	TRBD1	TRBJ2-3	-	CASSQSGGSDTQYF	TGTGCCAGCAGCCAATCAGGGGGTTCAGATACGCAGTATTTT
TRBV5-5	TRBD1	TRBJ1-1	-	CASSYTPGQAVITEAFF	TGTGCCAGCAGCTATACGCCGGGACAGGCGGTAATCACTGAAGCTTTCTTT
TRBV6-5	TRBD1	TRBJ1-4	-	CASTKTGDEKLFF	TGTGCCAGCACCAAGACAGGGGATGAAAAACTGTTTTTT
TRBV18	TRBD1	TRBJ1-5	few	CASSGTQGGNQPQHF	TGTGCCAGCTCCGGGACCCAGGGGGGCAATCAGCCCCAGCATTTT
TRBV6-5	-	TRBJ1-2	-	CASKGGIRGYTF	TGTGCCAGCAAGGGAGGGATTCGTGGCTACACCTTC
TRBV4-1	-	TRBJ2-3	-	CASSQVSGGGTDTQYF	TGCGCCAGCAGCCAGGTTTCGGGCGGGGGCACAGATACGCAGTATTTT
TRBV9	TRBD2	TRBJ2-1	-	CASSVVSGTSVLHEQFF	TGTGCCAGCAGCGTAGTTTCTGGGACTAGCGTCCTCCATGAGCAGTTCTTC
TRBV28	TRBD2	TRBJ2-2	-	CASSPWEGLAGALTGELFF	TGTGCCAGCAGTCCCTGGGAGGGACTAGCGGGAGCACTGACCGGGGAGCTGTTTTTT
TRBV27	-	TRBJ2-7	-	CASSLSWRDEQYF	TGTGCCAGCAGTTTATCGTGGAGGGACGAGCAGTACTTC
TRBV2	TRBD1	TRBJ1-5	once	CASSNRGGENQPQHF	TGTGCCAGCAGCAACAGGGGAGGAGAAAATCAGCCCCAGCATTTT
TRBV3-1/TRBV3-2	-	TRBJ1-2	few	CASSQGGFGYTF	TGTGCCAGCAGCCAAGGAGGCTTCGGCTACACCTTC